This TCR beta chain was sequenced for a study of response to subunit inactivated influenza vaccine. Overall study findings and caveats: The authors proposed limited new T cell recruitment per seasonal influenza vaccination.

This clonotype occurred many times. Its target is unknown. Trimming shortened V by 4 bases and J by 2 bases, and 21 bases separated the two germline ends. The CDR3 covers 18 residues. From the RT-PCR reads, TCRdb called clonotypes with MiXCR, one entry per CDR3 protein. The repertoire holds some 850,000 distinct CDR3 sequences, about a fifth seen once, with roughly 10% in the top ten. Specimen: PBMCs from blood, collected less than 6 days after vaccination. This sequence originates from a man aged 50 to 60 who received an inactivated influenza vaccine. V usage is TRBV6-7 and J usage is TRBJ1-5; D is unresolved. TRBV6-7 qualifies as an ORF whose function is uncertain. The DNA for the CDR3 is TGTGCCAGCAGTTCCTATTCAACTATAGACGGGGGCAATCAGCCCCAGCATTTT. This sequence encodes CASSSYSTIDGGNQPQHF.